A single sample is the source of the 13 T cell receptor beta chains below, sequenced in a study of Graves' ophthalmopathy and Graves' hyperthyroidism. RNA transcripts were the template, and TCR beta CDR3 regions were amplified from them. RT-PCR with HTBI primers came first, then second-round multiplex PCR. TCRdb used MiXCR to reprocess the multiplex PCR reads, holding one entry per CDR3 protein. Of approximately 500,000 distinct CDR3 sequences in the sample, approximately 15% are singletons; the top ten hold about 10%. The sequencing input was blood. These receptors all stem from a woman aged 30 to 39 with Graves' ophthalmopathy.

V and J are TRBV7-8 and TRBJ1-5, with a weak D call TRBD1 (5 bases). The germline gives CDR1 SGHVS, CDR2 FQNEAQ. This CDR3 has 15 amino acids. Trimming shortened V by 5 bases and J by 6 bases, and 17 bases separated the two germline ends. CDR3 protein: CASSPLDTRGQPQHF. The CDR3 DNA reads TGTGCCAGCAGCCCGCTGGACACCCGAGGTCAGCCCCAGCATTTT.

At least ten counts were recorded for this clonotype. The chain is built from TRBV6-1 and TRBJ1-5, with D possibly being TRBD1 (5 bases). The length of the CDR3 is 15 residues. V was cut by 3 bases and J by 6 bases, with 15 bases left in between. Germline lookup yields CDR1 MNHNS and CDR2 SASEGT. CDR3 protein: CASSEGQSWSQPQHF. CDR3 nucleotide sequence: TGTGCCAGCAGTGAGGGGCAGTCTTGGAGTCAGCCCCAGCATTTT.

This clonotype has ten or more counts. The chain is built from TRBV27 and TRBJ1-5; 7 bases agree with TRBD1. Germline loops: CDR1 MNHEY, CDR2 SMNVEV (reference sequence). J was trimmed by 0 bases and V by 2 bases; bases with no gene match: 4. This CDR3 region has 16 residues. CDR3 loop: CASSLTGTVSNQPQHF. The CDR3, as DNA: TGTGCCAGCAGTTTAACCGGGACAGTTAGCAATCAGCCCCAGCATTTT.

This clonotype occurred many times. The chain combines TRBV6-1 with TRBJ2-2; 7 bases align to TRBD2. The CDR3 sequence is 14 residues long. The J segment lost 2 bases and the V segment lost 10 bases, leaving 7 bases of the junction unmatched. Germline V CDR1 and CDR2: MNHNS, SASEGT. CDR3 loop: CATRGGGNTGELFF. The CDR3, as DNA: TGTGCCACCCGAGGCGGGGGAAACACCGGGGAGCTGTTTTTT.

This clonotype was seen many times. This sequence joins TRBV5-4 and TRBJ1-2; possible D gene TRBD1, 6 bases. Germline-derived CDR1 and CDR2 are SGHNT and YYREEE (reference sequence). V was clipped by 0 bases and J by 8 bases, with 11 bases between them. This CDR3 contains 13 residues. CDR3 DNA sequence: TGTGCCAGCAGCTTGGCAACAGGGATCGGCTACACCTTC. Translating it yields CASSLATGIGYTF.

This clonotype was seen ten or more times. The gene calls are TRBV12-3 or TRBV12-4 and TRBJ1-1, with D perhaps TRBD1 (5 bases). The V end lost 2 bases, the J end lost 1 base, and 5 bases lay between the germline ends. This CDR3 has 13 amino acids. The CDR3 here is CASSLRGNTEAFF. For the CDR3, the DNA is TGTGCCAGCAGTTTAAGGGGGAACACTGAAGCTTTCTTT.

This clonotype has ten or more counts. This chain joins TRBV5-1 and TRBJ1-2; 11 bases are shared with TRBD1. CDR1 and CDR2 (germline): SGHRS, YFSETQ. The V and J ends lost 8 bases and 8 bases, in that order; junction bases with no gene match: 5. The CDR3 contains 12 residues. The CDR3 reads CAREDRGHGYTF. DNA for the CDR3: TGCGCCAGAGAGGACAGGGGGCACGGCTACACCTTC.

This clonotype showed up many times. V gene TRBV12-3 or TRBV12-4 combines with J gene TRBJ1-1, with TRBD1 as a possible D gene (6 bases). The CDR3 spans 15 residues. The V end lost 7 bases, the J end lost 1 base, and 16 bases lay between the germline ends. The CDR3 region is CASTKALTGNTEAFF. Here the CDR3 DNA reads TGTGCCAGCACCAAAGCCCTGACAGGGAACACTGAAGCTTTCTTT.

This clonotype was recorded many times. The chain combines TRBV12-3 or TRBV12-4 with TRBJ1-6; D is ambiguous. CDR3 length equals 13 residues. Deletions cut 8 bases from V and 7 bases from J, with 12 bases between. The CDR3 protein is CASCGSLNSPLHF. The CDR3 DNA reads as TGTGCCAGCTGCGGCAGCCTAAATTCACCCCTCCACTTT.

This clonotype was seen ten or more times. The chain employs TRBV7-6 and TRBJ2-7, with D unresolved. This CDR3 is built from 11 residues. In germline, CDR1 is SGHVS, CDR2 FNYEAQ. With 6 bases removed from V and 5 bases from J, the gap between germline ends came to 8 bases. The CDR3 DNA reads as TGTGCCAGCAGGGGGTCTGACGAGCAGTACTTC. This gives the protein CASRGSDEQYF. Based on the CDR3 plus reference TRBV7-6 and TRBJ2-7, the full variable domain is GAGVSQSPRYKVTKRGQDVALRCDPISGHVSLYWYRQALGQGPEFLTYFNYEAQQDKSGLPNDRFSAERPEGSISTLTIQRTEQRDSAMYRCASRGSDEQYFGPGTRLTVT.

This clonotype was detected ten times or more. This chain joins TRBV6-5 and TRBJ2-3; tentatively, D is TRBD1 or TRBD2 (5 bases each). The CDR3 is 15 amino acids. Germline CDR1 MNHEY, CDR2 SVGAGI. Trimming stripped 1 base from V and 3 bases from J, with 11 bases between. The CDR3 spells CASSYWGEGTDTQYF. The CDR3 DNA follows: TGTGCCAGCAGTTACTGGGGAGAGGGGACAGATACGCAGTATTTT.

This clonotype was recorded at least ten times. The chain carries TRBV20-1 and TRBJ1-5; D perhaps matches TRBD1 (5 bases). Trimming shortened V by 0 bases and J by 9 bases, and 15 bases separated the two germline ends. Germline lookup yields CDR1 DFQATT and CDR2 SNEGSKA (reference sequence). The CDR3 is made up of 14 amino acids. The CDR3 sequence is CSAREGQPARPQHF. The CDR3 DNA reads TGCAGTGCTAGAGAAGGACAACCAGCCCGGCCCCAGCATTTT.

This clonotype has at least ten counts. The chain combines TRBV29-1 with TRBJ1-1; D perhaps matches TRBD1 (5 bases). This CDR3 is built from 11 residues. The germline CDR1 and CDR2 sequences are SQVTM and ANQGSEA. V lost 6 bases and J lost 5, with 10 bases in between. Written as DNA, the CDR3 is TGCAGCGTGCAGGGTTATACTGAAGCTTTCTTT. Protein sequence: CSVQGYTEAFF.